This T cell receptor beta chain came from a study of memory CD4+ T cells and cytomegalovirus serostatus. Study-wide background: This sample comes from healthy Belgian adults, about nine CMV seropositive, some 22 seronegative. Study results and caveats: About 40% of the roughly 150 known CMV-associated TCRbeta sequences appeared in CD4+ memory.

Note on this clone: Antigen specificity is unknown.

The repertoire was sequenced with immunoSEQ multiplex PCR; TCRdb's copy has only in-frame clones and lacks some. The sample yields approximately 40,000 clones, around 80% seen once. Germline V gene sequence: CDR1 SGDLS, CDR2 YYNGEE. The CDR3 runs 15 residues. V lost 3 bases and J lost 5, with 17 bases in between. The sort gate was single viable CD3+CD4+CD8-CD45RO+ cells for memory CD4+ T cells. Positive selection with CD4 microbeads enriched total CD4+ T cells. This receptor was identified in an adult in good health and CMV-seronegative. Sequencing used memory CD4+ T cells from blood. This chain links TRBV9 with TRBJ1-2; D not resolved. CDR3 coding DNA: TGTGCCAGCAGCGCAACGGATTTCCCTACGTATGGCTACACCTTC. Translated: CASSATDFPTYGYTF. Variable domain in full (rest from reference TRBV9 and TRBJ1-2): DSGVTQTPKHLITATGQRVTLRCSPRSGDLSVYWYQQSLDQGLQFLIQYYNGEERAKGNILERFSAQQFPDLHSELNLSSLELGDSALYFCASSATDFPTYGYTFGSGTRLTVV.